This is a list of T cell receptor beta chains from one sample in a study of cytomegalovirus exposure and HLA in healthy donors. TCRdb's table, derived via immunoSEQ multiplex PCR, lists solely in-frame clones and lacks some. The repertoire holds around 150,000 clones, with around four fifths as singletons. The sample consisted of PBMCs. These receptors were taken from a boy younger than 10 in good health and CMV-seronegative. Both conserved end residues are part of each CDR3. The D gene is left open where the match is weak. Clone size is given for some rows only: seen once, a few or many times, or a class if the clone is expanded.

D: TRBD2
J: TRBJ2-1
size: NA
V: TRBV18
DNA: TGTGCCAGCTCACCACCGGCGGGAGGCATCGGAGTCGATGAGCAGTTCTTC
CDR3: CASSPPAGGIGVDEQFF

D: NA
J: TRBJ1-1
size: NA
V: TRBV6-1
DNA: TGTGCCAGCAGTTATGAGACGGGTACGACGGAAGCTTTCTTT
CDR3: CASSYETGTTEAFF

D: NA
J: TRBJ1-5
size: NA
V: TRBV5-1
DNA: TGCGCCAGCAGCTTGGATGGACAGAACAATCAGCCCCAGCATTTT
CDR3: CASSLDGQNNQPQHF

D: NA
J: TRBJ2-3
size: NA
V: TRBV4-3
DNA: TGCGCCAGCAGCCAAGGCGGTGTGGAGACAGATACGCAGTATTTT
CDR3: CASSQGGVETDTQYF

D: TRBD1
J: TRBJ1-2
size: once
V: TRBV10-3
DNA: TGTGCCATCAGCTGGGACAGGGGGTCCGGCTACACCTTC
CDR3: CAISWDRGSGYTF

D: NA
J: TRBJ1-2
size: NA
V: TRBV30
DNA: TGTGCCTGGAGTGTAAGAGTAGACAGCTATGGCTACACCTTC
CDR3: CAWSVRVDSYGYTF

D: TRBD1
J: TRBJ2-7
size: NA
V: TRBV7-9
DNA: TGTGCCAGCAGCTTAGCGGGACAGGGTTTGGACGAGCAGTACTTC
CDR3: CASSLAGQGLDEQYF

D: TRBD2
J: TRBJ2-5
size: NA
V: TRBV5-4
DNA: TGTGCCAGCAGCCCAGAACTAGCGGGGAAGGGAGAGACCCAGTACTTC
CDR3: CASSPELAGKGETQYF

D: NA
J: TRBJ2-1
size: once
V: TRBV6-1
DNA: TGTGCCAGCAGTGAAGGGAGGGGGGGCGATGAGCAGTTCTTC
CDR3: CASSEGRGGDEQFF

D: TRBD1
J: TRBJ1-1
size: NA
V: TRBV4-1
DNA: TGCGCCAGCAGCCTCCGGGGACAGGGCTTCACTGAAGCTTTCTTT
CDR3: CASSLRGQGFTEAFF

D: NA
J: TRBJ1-6
size: NA
V: TRBV14
DNA: TGTGCCAGCAGCCAACTTTGGGGGGGGCGGATGGATAATTCACCCCTCCACTTT
CDR3: CASSQLWGGRMDNSPLHF

D: NA
J: TRBJ1-4
size: NA
V: TRBV6-5
DNA: TGTGCCAGCACCCGTACAGGGGAAAAACTGTTTTTT
CDR3: CASTRTGEKLFF

D: NA
J: TRBJ1-5
size: NA
V: TRBV4-1
DNA: TGCGCCAGCAGCGTCAAGATAGGCGGTCAGCCCCAGCATTTT
CDR3: CASSVKIGGQPQHF

D: NA
J: TRBJ1-2
size: once
V: TRBV15
DNA: TGTGCCACCAGCAAGGGGGTATACTACACCTTC
CDR3: CATSKGVYYTF

D: TRBD1
J: TRBJ2-7
size: NA
V: TRBV30
DNA: TGTGCCTGGAACAGGGGCCAATCCTACGAGCAGTACTTC
CDR3: CAWNRGQSYEQYF

D: NA
J: TRBJ2-1
size: few
V: TRBV5-1
DNA: TGCGCCAGCAGACCTAGTGGACTGGCGGGATACAATGAGCAGTTCTTC
CDR3: CASRPSGLAGYNEQFF

D: NA
J: TRBJ1-2
size: NA
V: TRBV7-8
DNA: TGTGCCAGCAGCTTAGACCCGGACTATGGCTACACCTTC
CDR3: CASSLDPDYGYTF

D: NA
J: TRBJ2-5
size: NA
V: TRBV18
DNA: TGTGCCAGCTCACCCCTCGGGAGCAGCCAAGAGACCCAGTACTTC
CDR3: CASSPLGSSQETQYF

D: NA
J: TRBJ1-2
size: NA
V: TRBV27
DNA: TGTGCCAGCAGTCCCTCCTTAACAGCCTATGGCTACACCTTC
CDR3: CASSPSLTAYGYTF

D: TRBD2
J: TRBJ2-3
size: NA
V: TRBV5-5
DNA: TGTGCCAGCAGCTCGAGACTAGCGGGAGACACAGATACGCAGTATTTT
CDR3: CASSSRLAGDTDTQYF

D: NA
J: TRBJ2-1
size: NA
V: TRBV5-4
DNA: TGTGCCAGCAGCCCACAGGGTAATGAGCAGTTCTTC
CDR3: CASSPQGNEQFF

D: NA
J: TRBJ1-1
size: once
V: TRBV27
DNA: TGTGCCAGCAGTCAACGACAGGTTTCGCAAGCTTTCTTT
CDR3: CASSQRQVSQAFF

D: NA
J: TRBJ1-5
size: once
V: TRBV27
DNA: TGTGCCAGCAGTTTAGTCTACAATCAGCCCCAGCATTTT
CDR3: CASSLVYNQPQHF

D: NA
J: TRBJ1-3
size: NA
V: TRBV6-5
DNA: TGTGCCAGCAGTTACGGCAGACTAGCTGGAAACACCATATATTTT
CDR3: CASSYGRLAGNTIYF

D: TRBD2
J: TRBJ2-7
size: few
V: TRBV29-1
DNA: TGCAGCGTAATGGACCCGGCGGGGGTCTACGAGCAGTACTTC
CDR3: CSVMDPAGVYEQYF

D: TRBD2
J: TRBJ2-3
size: once
V: TRBV7-9
DNA: TGTGCCAGCAGCTCCCTAGCGGGAGGCACAGATACGCAGTATTTT
CDR3: CASSSLAGGTDTQYF

D: NA
J: TRBJ2-7
size: NA
V: TRBV19
DNA: TGTGCCAGTGCTGGGACACCCGGCTACGAGCAGTACTTC
CDR3: CASAGTPGYEQYF

D: NA
J: TRBJ2-7
size: NA
V: TRBV9
DNA: TGTGCCAGCAGCGTGGGCTCCATATCCTACGAGCAGTACTTC
CDR3: CASSVGSISYEQYF

D: TRBD1
J: TRBJ1-2
size: once
V: TRBV4-1
DNA: TGCGCCAGCAGCCCTCACCAAGACAGGGATTATGGCTACACCTTC
CDR3: CASSPHQDRDYGYTF

D: TRBD2
J: TRBJ2-7
size: NA
V: TRBV9
DNA: TGTGCCAGCAGCTGGGGACTAGCAAGCTACGAGCAGTACTTC
CDR3: CASSWGLASYEQYF

D: TRBD1
J: TRBJ1-4
size: once
V: TRBV7-9
DNA: TGTGCCAGCAGCCCGTCGGGGGTCGACAGGGTCGGTGAAAAACTGTTTTTT
CDR3: CASSPSGVDRVGEKLFF

D: NA
J: TRBJ1-1
size: NA
V: TRBV29-1
DNA: TGCAGCGTTGAACATGGGGGGACTTCCACTGAAGCTTTCTTT
CDR3: CSVEHGGTSTEAFF

D: NA
J: TRBJ1-6
size: once
V: TRBV27
DNA: TGTGCCAGCAGTAACAGGGTCGACGGGAATTCACCCCTCCACTTT
CDR3: CASSNRVDGNSPLHF

D: NA
J: TRBJ2-1
size: NA
V: TRBV7-8
DNA: TGTGCCAGCAGCCAAACCACACTAAATGAGCAGTTCTTC
CDR3: CASSQTTLNEQFF

D: TRBD2
J: TRBJ2-1
size: NA
V: TRBV6-1
DNA: TGTGCCAGCAGTCTGCGGGAGAGCAATGAGCAGTTCTTC
CDR3: CASSLRESNEQFF

D: NA
J: TRBJ2-3
size: NA
V: TRBV11-3
DNA: TGTGCCAGCAGCGGCACAAGCGGGTCCACAGATACGCAGTATTTT
CDR3: CASSGTSGSTDTQYF

D: TRBD2
J: TRBJ2-1
size: NA
V: TRBV27
DNA: TGTGCCAGCAGCGACCGAGGGACTACTGGAAATGAGCAGTTCTTC
CDR3: CASSDRGTTGNEQFF